In its sample, the clone carrying this T cell receptor beta chain was seen once. Unmatched junction bases numbered 4, after V lost 7 bases and J lost 6 bases. Germline V CDR1 and CDR2: SQVTM, ANQGSEA. CDR3 size: 11 residues. The source of the sample is a study of cytotoxic CD8 clonotypes in ibrutinib-treated CLL. Profiled with immunoSEQ multiplex PCR; TCRdb holds only in-frame clones, not every one. The sample lists about 120,000 clones, approximately 83% occurring once. This chain uses TRBV29-1 with TRBJ1-2, with 8 bases matching TRBD1. The source is a human donor with chronic lymphocytic leukemia. Sequenced here: PBMCs, sampled after 24 months of ibrutinib treatment. The CDR3 reads CSAQGADGYTF. CDR3 DNA: TGCAGCGCCCAGGGGGCGGATGGCTACACCTTC.